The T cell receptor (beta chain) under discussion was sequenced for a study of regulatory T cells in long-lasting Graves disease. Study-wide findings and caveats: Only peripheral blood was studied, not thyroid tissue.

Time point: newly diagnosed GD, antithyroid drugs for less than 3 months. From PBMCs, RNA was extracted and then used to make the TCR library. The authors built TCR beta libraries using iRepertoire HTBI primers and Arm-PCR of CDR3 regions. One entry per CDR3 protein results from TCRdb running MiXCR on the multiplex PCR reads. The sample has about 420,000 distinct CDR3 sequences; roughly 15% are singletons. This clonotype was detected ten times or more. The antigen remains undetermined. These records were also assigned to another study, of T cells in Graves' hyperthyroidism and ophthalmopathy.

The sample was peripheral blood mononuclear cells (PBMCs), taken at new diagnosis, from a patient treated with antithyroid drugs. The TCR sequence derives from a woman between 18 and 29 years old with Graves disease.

CDR3 DNA: TGTGCCAGCAGCCTCCAGCGAGTCAAGGCCGGGGAGCTGTTTTTT. Protein: CASSLQRVKAGELFF. The rearrangement links TRBV11-2 to TRBJ2-2; D not certain. The CDR3 length is 15 residues. V gave up 5 bases and J gave up 6 bases, with 16 bases separating them. Germline assignment: CDR1 SGHAT and CDR2 FQNNGV.